Detailed here is one T cell receptor (beta chain). The antigen is undetermined. Profiling relied on immunoSEQ multiplex PCR, and the TCRdb table lists in-frame clones only, not all of them. The sample yields around 31,000 clones, more than 70% seen once. These data originate in a study of OX40 agonist ivuxolimab in advanced cancers. Background on the study: Patients were infused with ivuxolimab every 2 weeks at 0.01 to 10 mg/kg. The study enrolled dose-escalation patients with hepatocellular carcinoma, melanoma, renal cell or head and neck cancer. Findings of the study overall: At 0.1 to 3.0 mg/kg and by week 6, clonal expansion occurred in CD4+ and CD8+ blood T cells.

The length of the CDR3 is 14 residues. V was clipped by 7 bases and J by 7 bases, with 17 bases between them. Germline CDR1 is MDHEN and CDR2 is SYDVKM. The chain combines TRBV28 with TRBJ1-5; no clear D. The material was CD4+ or CD8+ T cells sorted from blood, obtained in a trial of the OX40 agonist ivuxolimab. The clonotype originates from an adult with an advanced solid tumor such as melanoma, head and neck, liver or kidney cancer. The CDR3 spells CASTTRAGPQPQHF. The CDR3 bases are TGTGCCAGCACCACACGGGCAGGTCCCCAGCCCCAGCATTTT. The full variable domain, completed using reference TRBV28 and TRBJ1-5, is DVKVTQSSRYLVKRTGEKVFLECVQDMDHENMFWYRQDPGLGLRLIYFSYDVKMKEKGDIPEGYSVSREKKERFSLILESASTNQTSMYLCASTTRAGPQPQHFGDGTRLSIL.